The sequence of this TCR beta chain was determined in a study of neurological immune-mediated disorders. General study points: Expansion of TCR clones was greatest in HTLV-1-associated myelopathy and smallest in multiple sclerosis, where it fell below that of healthy controls. One cluster of related CDR3 sequences contained, by phylogenetic grouping, the repertoires of 18 of 34 multiple sclerosis patients and formed a possible signature.

Unsorted libraries were derived from 2 million PBMCs stored at -80 C. With 3 bases removed from V and 2 bases from J, the gap between germline ends came to 7 bases. Germline CDR1 DFQATT, CDR2 SNEGSKA (reference sequence). CDR3 length equals 12 residues. One entry per CDR3 protein, called by TCRdb with MiXCR from the 5' RACE reads. The table has roughly 100,000 distinct CDR3 sequences, 3% to 4% seen once. This clonotype was found many times. The target antigen is unknown. This receptor was identified in a woman aged 45 to 65 with multiple sclerosis. Sequencing used PBMCs. The rearrangement links TRBV20-1 to TRBJ1-2; D is ambiguous. DNA for the CDR3: TGCAGTGCTAGTACGGGGAACTATGGCTACACCTTC. Translating it yields CSASTGNYGYTF.